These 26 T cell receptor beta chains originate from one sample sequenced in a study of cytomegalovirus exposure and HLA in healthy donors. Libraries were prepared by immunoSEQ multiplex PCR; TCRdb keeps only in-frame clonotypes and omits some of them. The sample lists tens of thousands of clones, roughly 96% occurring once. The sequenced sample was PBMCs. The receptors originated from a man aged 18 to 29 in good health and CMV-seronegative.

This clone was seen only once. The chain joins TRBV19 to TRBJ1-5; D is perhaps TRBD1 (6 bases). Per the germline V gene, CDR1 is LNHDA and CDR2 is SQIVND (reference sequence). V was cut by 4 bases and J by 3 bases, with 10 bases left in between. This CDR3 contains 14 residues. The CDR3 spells CASSNGQFNQPQHF. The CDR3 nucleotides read TGTGCCAGTAGTAATGGACAGTTCAATCAGCCCCAGCATTTT.

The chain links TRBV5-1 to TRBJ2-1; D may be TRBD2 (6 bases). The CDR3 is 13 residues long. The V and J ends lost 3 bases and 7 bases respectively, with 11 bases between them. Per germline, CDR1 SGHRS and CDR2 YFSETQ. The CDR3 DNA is TGCGCCAGCAGCTCGGGACTCTCGAATGAGCAGTTCTTC. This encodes CASSSGLSNEQFF.

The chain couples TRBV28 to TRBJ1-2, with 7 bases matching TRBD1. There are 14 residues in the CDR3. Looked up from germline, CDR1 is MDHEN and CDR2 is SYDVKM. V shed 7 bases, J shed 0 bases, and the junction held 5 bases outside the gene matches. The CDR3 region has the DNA TGTGCCAGCAAGGACAGGCGTCCTAACTATGGCTACACCTTC. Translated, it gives CASKDRRPNYGYTF.

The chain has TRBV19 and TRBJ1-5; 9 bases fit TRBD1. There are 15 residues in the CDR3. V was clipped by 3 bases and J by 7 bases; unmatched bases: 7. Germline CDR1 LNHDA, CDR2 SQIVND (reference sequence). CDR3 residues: CASSITGGAGQPQHF. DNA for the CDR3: TGTGCCAGTAGTATCACAGGGGGCGCGGGACAGCCCCAGCATTTT.

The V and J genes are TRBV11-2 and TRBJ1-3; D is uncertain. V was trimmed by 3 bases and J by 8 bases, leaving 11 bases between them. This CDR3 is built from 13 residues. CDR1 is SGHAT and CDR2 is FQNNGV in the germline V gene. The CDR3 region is CASSFRRADTIYF. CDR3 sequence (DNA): TGTGCCAGCAGCTTTCGGCGGGCCGACACCATATATTTT.

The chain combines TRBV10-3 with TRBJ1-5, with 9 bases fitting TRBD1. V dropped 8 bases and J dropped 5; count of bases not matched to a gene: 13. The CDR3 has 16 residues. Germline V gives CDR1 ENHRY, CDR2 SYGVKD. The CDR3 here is CAIAATGTGSDQPQHF. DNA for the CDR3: TGTGCCATCGCTGCCACCGGGACAGGGTCGGATCAGCCCCAGCATTTT.

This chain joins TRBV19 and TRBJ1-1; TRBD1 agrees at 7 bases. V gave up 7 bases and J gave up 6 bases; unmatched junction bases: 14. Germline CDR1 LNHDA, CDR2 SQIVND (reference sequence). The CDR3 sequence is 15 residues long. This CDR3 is CASTLARQGNSEAFF. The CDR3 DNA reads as TGTGCCAGTACGCTAGCCAGACAGGGTAATTCTGAAGCTTTCTTT.

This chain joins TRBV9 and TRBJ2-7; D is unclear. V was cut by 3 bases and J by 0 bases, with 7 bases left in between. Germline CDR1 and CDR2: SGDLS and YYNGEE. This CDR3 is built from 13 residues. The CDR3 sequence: CASSAADSYEQYF. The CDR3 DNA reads TGTGCCAGCAGCGCGGCGGACTCCTACGAGCAGTACTTC.

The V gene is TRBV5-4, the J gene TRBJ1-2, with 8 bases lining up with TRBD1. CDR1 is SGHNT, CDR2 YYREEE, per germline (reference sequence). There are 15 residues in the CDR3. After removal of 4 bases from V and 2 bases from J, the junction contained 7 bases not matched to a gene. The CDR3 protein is CASSPWTGLNYGYTF. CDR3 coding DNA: TGTGCCAGCAGCCCATGGACAGGGCTAAACTATGGCTACACCTTC.

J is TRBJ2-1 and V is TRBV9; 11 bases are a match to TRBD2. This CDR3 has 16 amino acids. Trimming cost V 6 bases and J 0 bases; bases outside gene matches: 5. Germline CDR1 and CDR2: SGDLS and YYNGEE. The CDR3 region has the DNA TGTGCCAGCACCCGACTAGCGGGGAGCTCCTACAATGAGCAGTTCTTC. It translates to CASTRLAGSSYNEQFF.

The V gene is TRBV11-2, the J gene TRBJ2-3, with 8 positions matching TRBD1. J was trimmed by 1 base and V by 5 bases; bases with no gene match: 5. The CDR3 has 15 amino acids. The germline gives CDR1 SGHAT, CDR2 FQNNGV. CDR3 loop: CASSMTTGGTDTQYF. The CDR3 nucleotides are TGTGCCAGCAGCATGACGACAGGGGGCACAGATACGCAGTATTTT.

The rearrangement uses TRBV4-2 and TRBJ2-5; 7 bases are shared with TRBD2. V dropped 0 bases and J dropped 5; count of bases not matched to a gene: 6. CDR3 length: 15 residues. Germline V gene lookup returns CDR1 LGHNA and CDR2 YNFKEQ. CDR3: CASSQDVTSVETQYF. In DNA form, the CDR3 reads TGTGCCAGCAGCCAAGATGTCACTAGCGTGGAGACCCAGTACTTC.

The CDR3 sequence is CARPNHGLASPYEQYF. DNA of the CDR3: TGCGCCCGACCGAACCATGGACTAGCGAGCCCCTACGAGCAGTACTTC. This sequence joins TRBV23-1 and TRBJ2-7; 9 bases line up with TRBD2. TRBV23-1 is known as an ORF, though its function is uncertain. Losses at the gene ends were 11 bases for V and 2 bases for J; bases not matched to a gene: 16. CDR3 length equals 16 residues.

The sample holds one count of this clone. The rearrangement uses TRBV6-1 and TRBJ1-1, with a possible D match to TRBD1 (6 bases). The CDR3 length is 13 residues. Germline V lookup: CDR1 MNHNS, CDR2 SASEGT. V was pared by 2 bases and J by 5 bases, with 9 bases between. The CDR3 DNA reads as TGTGCCAGCAGTGAAAACAGGGAAACTGAAGCTTTCTTT. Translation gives CASSENRETEAFF.

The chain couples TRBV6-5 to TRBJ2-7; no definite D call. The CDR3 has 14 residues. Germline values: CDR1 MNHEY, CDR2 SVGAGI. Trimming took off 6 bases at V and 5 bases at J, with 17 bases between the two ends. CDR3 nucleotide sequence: TGTGCCAGCAGACGCGATCGGGTTAGAAACGAGCAGTACTTC. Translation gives CASRRDRVRNEQYF.

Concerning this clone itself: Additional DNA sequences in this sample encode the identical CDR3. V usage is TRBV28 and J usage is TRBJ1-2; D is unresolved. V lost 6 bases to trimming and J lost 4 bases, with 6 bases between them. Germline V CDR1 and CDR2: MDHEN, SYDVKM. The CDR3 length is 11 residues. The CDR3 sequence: CASSQAYGYTF. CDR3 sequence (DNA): TGTGCCAGCAGCCAGGCCTATGGCTACACCTTC.

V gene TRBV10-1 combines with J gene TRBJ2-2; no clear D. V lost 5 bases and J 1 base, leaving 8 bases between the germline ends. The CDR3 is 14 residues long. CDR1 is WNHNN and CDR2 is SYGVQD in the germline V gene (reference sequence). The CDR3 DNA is TGCGCCAGCAGTCCCTCAGTGAACACCGGGGAGCTGTTTTTT. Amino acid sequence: CASSPSVNTGELFF.

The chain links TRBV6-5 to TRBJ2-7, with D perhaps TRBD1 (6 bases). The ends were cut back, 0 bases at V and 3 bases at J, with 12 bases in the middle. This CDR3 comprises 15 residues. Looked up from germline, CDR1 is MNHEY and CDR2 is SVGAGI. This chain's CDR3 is CASSYSVQGLYEQYF. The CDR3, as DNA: TGTGCCAGCAGTTACTCGGTGCAGGGGCTCTACGAGCAGTACTTC.

CDR3: CASSLWGQGALGYGYTF. In nucleotides, the CDR3 is TGTGCCAGCAGTTTGTGGGGACAGGGGGCTCTTGGATATGGCTACACCTTC. The chain is built from TRBV27 and TRBJ1-2, with 12 bases aligning to TRBD1. Per germline, CDR1 MNHEY and CDR2 SMNVEV (reference sequence). The CDR3 is 17 residues long. Trimming cost V 3 bases and J 5 bases; bases outside gene matches: 10.

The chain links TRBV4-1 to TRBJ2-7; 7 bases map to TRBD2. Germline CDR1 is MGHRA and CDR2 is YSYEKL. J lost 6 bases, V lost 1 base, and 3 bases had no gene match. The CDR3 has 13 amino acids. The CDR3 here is CASSQGREREQYF. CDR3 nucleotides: TGCGCCAGCAGCCAAGGGCGGGAGCGCGAGCAGTACTTC.

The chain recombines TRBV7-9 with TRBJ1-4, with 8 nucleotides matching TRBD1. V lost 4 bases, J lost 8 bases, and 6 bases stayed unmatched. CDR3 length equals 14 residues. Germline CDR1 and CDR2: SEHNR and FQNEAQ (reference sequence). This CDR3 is CASSSQGAREKLFF. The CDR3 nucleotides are TGTGCCAGCAGCTCTCAGGGGGCGCGGGAAAAACTGTTTTTT. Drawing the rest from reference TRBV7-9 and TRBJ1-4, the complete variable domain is DTGVSQNPRHKITKRGQNVTFRCDPISEHNRLYWYRQTLGQGPEFLTYFQNEAQLEKSRLLSDRFSAERPKGSFSTLEIQRTEQGDSAMYLCASSSQGAREKLFFGSGTQLSVL.

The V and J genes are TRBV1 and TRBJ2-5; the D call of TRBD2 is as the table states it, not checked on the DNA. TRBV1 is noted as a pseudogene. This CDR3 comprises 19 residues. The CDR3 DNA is TGCACCAGCAGCCACGGCCGTTTGACTAGCGGGAGATCGTGGGAGACCCAGTACTTC. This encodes CTSSHGRLTSGRSWETQYF.

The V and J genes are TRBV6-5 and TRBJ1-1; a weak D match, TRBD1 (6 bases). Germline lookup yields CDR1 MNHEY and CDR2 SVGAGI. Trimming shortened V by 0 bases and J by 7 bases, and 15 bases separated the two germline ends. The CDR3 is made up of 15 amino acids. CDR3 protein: CASSYSTGPDNEAFF. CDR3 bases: TGTGCCAGCAGTTACTCGACAGGACCAGATAATGAAGCTTTCTTT.

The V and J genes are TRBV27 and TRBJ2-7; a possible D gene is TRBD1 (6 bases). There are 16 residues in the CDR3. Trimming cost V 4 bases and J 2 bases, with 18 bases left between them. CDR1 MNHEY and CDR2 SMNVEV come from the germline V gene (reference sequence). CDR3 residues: CASSSTSQGLAYEQYF. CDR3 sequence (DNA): TGTGCCAGCAGTTCGACCTCACAGGGTCTTGCCTACGAGCAGTACTTC.

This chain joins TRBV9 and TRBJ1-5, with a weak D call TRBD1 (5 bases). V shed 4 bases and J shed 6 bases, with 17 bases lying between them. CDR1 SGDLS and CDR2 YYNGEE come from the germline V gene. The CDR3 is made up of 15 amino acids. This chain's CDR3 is CASSMHGDSSQPQHF. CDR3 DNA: TGTGCCAGCAGCATGCACGGGGACTCGAGTCAGCCCCAGCATTTT.

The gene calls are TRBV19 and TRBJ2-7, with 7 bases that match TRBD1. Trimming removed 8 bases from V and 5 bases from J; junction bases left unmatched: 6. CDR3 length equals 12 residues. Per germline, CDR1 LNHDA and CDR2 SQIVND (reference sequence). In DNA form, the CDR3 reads TGTGCCAGTCGAAGGGGGCAAAACGAGCAGTACTTC. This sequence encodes CASRRGQNEQYF.